The clone carrying this T cell receptor beta chain was seen a few times. Antigen unknown. The data derive from a study of long-term antiretroviral therapy in people with HIV. The CDR3 covers 15 residues. The germline CDR1 and CDR2 sequences are SGHNT and YYREEE (reference sequence). V dropped 3 bases and J dropped 6; count of bases not matched to a gene: 6. Researchers ran immunoSEQ v3.0 at survey level. Libraries were prepared by immunoSEQ multiplex PCR; TCRdb keeps only in-frame clonotypes and omits some of them. The sample records tens of thousands of clones, about 89% being singletons. Study-wide results and limits: Collection spanned 2004 to 2017; ART regimens may be less effective than current ones.

The sample was unsorted PBMCs, taken 0.1 years before starting antiretroviral therapy. The receptor was derived from a woman in her fifties or sixties with HIV. The chain recombines TRBV5-4 with TRBJ2-2; 9 bases are shared with TRBD1. The DNA for the CDR3 is TGTGCCAGCAGCTCCCTCCGACAGGGGGCCGGGGAGCTGTTTTTT. It codes for CASSSLRQGAGELFF.